This is a list of T cell receptor beta chains from one sample in a study of T cells in Graves' hyperthyroidism and ophthalmopathy. TCRdb re-derived calls from the multiplex PCR reads in MiXCR, one entry per CDR3 protein. The table lists 600,000 to 900,000 distinct CDR3 sequences, about a sixth of them singletons. The sample consisted of blood. These receptors originate from a man between 18 and 35 years old with Graves' hyperthyroidism. CDR3s include the opening cysteine and the closing phenylalanine or tryptophan. The order of the fields is clone size, J gene, D gene, V gene, CDR3 protein, CDR3 DNA. A D gene is named only where the DNA matches it firmly. Part of the rows lack a size; the others show once, few, many or a class for expanded clones.

NA TRBJ1-1 NA TRBV29-1 CSVANRLNTEAFF TGCAGCGTTGCAAACAGGTTAAACACTGAAGCTTTCTTT
many TRBJ2-7 NA TRBV12-3/TRBV12-4 CASSLSGQSYEQYF TGTGCCAGCAGTTTAAGCGGGCAGTCCTACGAGCAGTACTTC
many TRBJ2-1 TRBD2 TRBV12-3/TRBV12-4 CASSIPTGLVIYNEQFF TGTGCCAGCAGTATCCCTACGGGACTAGTGATCTACAATGAGCAGTTCTTC
few TRBJ1-1 NA TRBV29-1 CSVEGQVNTEAFF TGCAGCGTTGAGGGCCAGGTGAACACTGAAGCTTTCTTT
many TRBJ2-1 NA TRBV28 CASTQGGNEQFF TGTGCCAGCACCCAGGGGGGGAATGAGCAGTTCTTC
many TRBJ1-4 TRBD1 TRBV28 CASSLGQSNEKLFF TGTGCCAGCAGTTTGGGACAGTCTAATGAAAAACTGTTTTTT
once TRBJ1-1 NA TRBV19 CVSNGGNTEAFF TGTGTCAGTAACGGGGGGAACACTGAAGCTTTCTTT
many TRBJ2-7 NA TRBV20-1 CSARRHGSSYEQYF TGCAGTGCTAGACGACATGGGAGCTCCTACGAGCAGTACTTC
many TRBJ2-3 TRBD2 TRBV6-2/TRBV6-3 CASSYLESGRIPGSTDTQYF TGTGCCAGCAGTTACCTGGAAAGCGGGAGAATCCCAGGCAGCACAGATACGCAGTATTTT
few TRBJ1-5 NA TRBV28 CASHAAPNQPQHF TGTGCCAGCCACGCAGCTCCCAATCAGCCCCAGCATTTT
many TRBJ2-7 NA TRBV11-2 CASSPRNTGYEQYF TGTGCCAGCAGCCCCAGAAACACGGGCTACGAGCAGTACTTC
many TRBJ1-2 NA TRBV12-3/TRBV12-4 CASSPRGGSNYGYTF TGTGCCAGCAGTCCCCGCGGGGGGTCTAACTATGGCTACACCTTC
many TRBJ1-1 NA TRBV28 CASRWGTEAFF TGTGCCAGCAGGTGGGGCACTGAAGCTTTCTTT
NA TRBJ2-7 NA TRBV4-1 CASSQEGQGSTYEQYF TGCGCCAGCAGCCAAGAGGGGCAGGGCAGCACCTACGAGCAGTACTTC
many TRBJ2-2 NA TRBV7-3 CASSPQGGTGELFF TGTGCCAGCAGCCCCCAGGGGGGCACCGGGGAGCTGTTTTTT
NA TRBJ2-7 NA TRBV20-1 CSAREFSGTYEQYF TGCAGTGCTAGAGAGTTTAGCGGAACCTACGAGCAGTACTTC
many TRBJ2-7 NA TRBV20-1 CSARGKQGSYEQYF TGCAGTGCTAGAGGAAAACAGGGTTCCTACGAGCAGTACTTC
NA TRBJ2-7 TRBD2 TRBV20-1 CSAPALPSGRYLEQYF TGCAGTGCCCCCGCCCTCCCTAGCGGGAGATACCTCGAGCAGTACTTC
many TRBJ2-3 TRBD2 TRBV2 CASSEAVRERQYF TGTGCCAGCAGTGAAGCGGTGCGGGAGAGGCAGTATTTT
many TRBJ2-1 NA TRBV6-1 CASSETDWGSYNEQFF TGTGCCAGCAGTGAGACTGACTGGGGCTCCTACAATGAGCAGTTCTTC
NA TRBJ2-3 NA TRBV2 CASRLPRGDTQYF TGTGCCAGCAGACTACCTCGGGGTGATACGCAGTATTTT
NA TRBJ2-1 NA TRBV24-1 CATSTRYNEQFF TGTGCCACCTCCACTAGGTACAATGAGCAGTTCTTC